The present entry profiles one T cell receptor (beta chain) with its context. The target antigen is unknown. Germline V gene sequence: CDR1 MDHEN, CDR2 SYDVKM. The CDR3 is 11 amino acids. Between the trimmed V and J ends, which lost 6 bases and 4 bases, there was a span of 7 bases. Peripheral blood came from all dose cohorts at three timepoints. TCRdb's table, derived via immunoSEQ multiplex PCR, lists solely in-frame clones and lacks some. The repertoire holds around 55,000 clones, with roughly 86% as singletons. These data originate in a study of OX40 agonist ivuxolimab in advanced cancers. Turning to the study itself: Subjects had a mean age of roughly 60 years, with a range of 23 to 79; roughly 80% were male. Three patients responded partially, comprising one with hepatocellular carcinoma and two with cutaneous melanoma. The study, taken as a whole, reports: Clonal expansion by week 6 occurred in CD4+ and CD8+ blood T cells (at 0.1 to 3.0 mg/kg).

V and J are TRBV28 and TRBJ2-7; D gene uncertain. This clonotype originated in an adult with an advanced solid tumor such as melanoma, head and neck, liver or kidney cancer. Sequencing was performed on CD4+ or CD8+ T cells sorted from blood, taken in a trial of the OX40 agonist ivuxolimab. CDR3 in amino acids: CASSTSYEQYF. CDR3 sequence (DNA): TGTGCCAGCAGCACGTCTTACGAGCAGTACTTC.